This is a list of T cell receptor beta chains from one sample in a study of blood T cell repertoires in COVID-19. Data came from immunoSEQ multiplex PCR; TCRdb stores just in-frame clones and leaves some out. This table holds about 160,000 clones, more than 75% found once. Sequencing was done on a sample of peripheral blood. These receptors were obtained from a young man with acute or convalescent COVID-19. Each CDR3 is given with its conserved first and last residue. D genes are given only for firm matches. Rows may omit the clone size; those that give it use once, few, many or a size class.

size,J,D,V,CDR3,DNA
NA,TRBJ1-5,TRBD1,TRBV27,CASGRGTGSNQPQHF,TGTGCCAGCGGACGCGGGACAGGTAGCAATCAGCCCCAGCATTTT
NA,TRBJ2-1,NA,TRBV6-4,CASSDTSGSGEQFF,TGTGCCAGCAGTGACACCTCGGGGTCGGGTGAGCAGTTCTTC
NA,TRBJ1-5,TRBD1,TRBV27,CASSSGQGDNQPQHF,TGTGCCAGCAGTTCGGGACAGGGTGACAATCAGCCCCAGCATTTT
NA,TRBJ2-7,TRBD2,TRBV6-5,CASRQGGSSYEQYF,TGTGCCAGCAGGCAAGGCGGGAGCTCCTACGAGCAGTACTTC
NA,TRBJ2-1,TRBD2,TRBV5-4,CASSRITSGGGNEQFF,TGTGCCAGCAGCCGCATTACTAGCGGGGGGGGCAATGAGCAGTTCTTC
few,TRBJ2-3,NA,TRBV5-1,CASSLAQVTDTQYF,TGCGCCAGCAGCTTGGCGCAGGTCACAGATACGCAGTATTTT
NA,TRBJ1-3,NA,TRBV30,CAWSPTGYGGNTIYF,TGTGCCTGGAGTCCAACAGGGTACGGTGGAAACACCATATATTTT
NA,TRBJ2-6,NA,TRBV7-9,CASSWSTTSGANVLTF,TGTGCCAGCAGCTGGTCTACGACTTCTGGGGCCAACGTCCTGACTTTC
NA,TRBJ1-1,NA,TRBV15,CATSRQGPQKAFF,TGTGCCACCAGCAGACAGGGGCCCCAGAAAGCTTTCTTT
NA,TRBJ1-2,TRBD1,TRBV5-4,CASSLADRANYGYTF,TGTGCCAGCAGCTTGGCGGACAGGGCTAACTATGGCTACACCTTC
NA,TRBJ2-7,NA,TRBV30,CAWSVELQEGTYEQYF,TGTGCCTGGAGTGTAGAGCTCCAGGAGGGGACCTACGAGCAGTACTTC
once,TRBJ1-2,NA,TRBV4-2,CASSHEAGTYGYTF,TGTGCCAGCAGCCACGAGGCGGGGACCTATGGCTACACCTTC
NA,TRBJ2-1,TRBD2,TRBV11-2,CASSGRLAGSYNEQFF,TGTGCCAGCAGCGGGCGACTAGCGGGTTCCTACAATGAGCAGTTCTTC
NA,TRBJ1-1,NA,TRBV4-2,CASSPPQAETEAFF,TGTGCCAGCAGCCCACCACAGGCGGAGACTGAAGCTTTCTTT
once,TRBJ1-1,NA,TRBV12-5,CASGQQGITEAFF,TGTGCTAGTGGCCAACAGGGAATAACTGAAGCTTTCTTT
NA,TRBJ1-4,NA,TRBV9,CASSVQGRTNEKLFF,TGTGCCAGCAGCGTACAGGGTAGAACTAATGAAAAACTGTTTTTT
NA,TRBJ2-7,TRBD2,TRBV19,CASSPSGIRDEQYF,TGTGCCAGTAGTCCTAGCGGGATAAGGGACGAGCAGTACTTC
NA,TRBJ1-5,TRBD1,TRBV6-6,CASRGQGSQPQHF,TGTGCCAGCAGAGGACAGGGTAGTCAGCCCCAGCATTTT
NA,TRBJ2-3,NA,TRBV7-2,CASSSTRTADTQYF,TGTGCCAGCAGCTCTACCCGGACAGCAGATACGCAGTATTTT
NA,TRBJ1-1,TRBD1,TRBV20-1,CSASRTGGTEAFF,TGCAGTGCTAGTAGGACAGGGGGCACTGAAGCTTTCTTT
NA,TRBJ1-5,NA,TRBV6-6,CASIRVSGNQPQHF,TGTGCCAGTATCAGGGTGTCCGGCAATCAGCCCCAGCATTTT
NA,TRBJ2-3,NA,TRBV6-5,CAIKDRLGTDTQYF,TGTGCCATAAAGGACAGACTTGGGACAGATACGCAGTATTTT
NA,TRBJ2-1,NA,TRBV18,CASSPRQESYNEQFF,TGTGCCAGCTCACCCCGACAGGAGTCCTACAATGAGCAGTTCTTC
NA,TRBJ1-2,NA,TRBV5-8,CASSLDGLNGYTF,TGTGCCAGCAGCTTGGATGGACTAAATGGCTACACCTTC
NA,TRBJ2-7,NA,TRBV28,CATRDNSYEQYF,TGTGCCACCCGGGACAACTCCTACGAGCAGTACTTC
NA,TRBJ2-3,TRBD2,TRBV5-4,CASSFGGRAESQTQYF,TGTGCCAGCAGCTTTGGAGGGAGGGCCGAGAGTCAGACGCAGTATTTT
NA,TRBJ1-2,NA,TRBV7-9,CASSLTDENYGYTF,TGTGCCAGCAGCTTAACAGACGAAAACTATGGCTACACCTTC
NA,TRBJ2-7,NA,TRBV9,CASSVGGNEQYF,TGTGCCAGCAGCGTAGGAGGGAACGAGCAGTACTTC
NA,TRBJ1-5,TRBD1,TRBV19,CASAGGLRTGDSNQPQHF,TGTGCCAGCGCTGGTGGTCTTCGGACAGGCGATAGCAATCAGCCCCAGCATTTT
NA,TRBJ1-6,NA,TRBV28,CASSGEGNNSPLHF,TGTGCCAGCAGTGGGGAGGGGAACAATTCACCCCTCCACTTT
NA,TRBJ2-1,NA,TRBV10-2,CASNGGSYNEQFF,TGCGCCAGCAACGGCGGCTCCTACAATGAGCAGTTCTTC
NA,TRBJ1-5,TRBD1,TRBV4-2,CASSQGQGTNQPQHF,TGTGCCAGCAGCCAAGGACAGGGTACCAATCAGCCCCAGCATTTT
NA,TRBJ2-1,NA,TRBV6-6,CASSISPSYNEQFF,TGTGCCAGCAGTATCAGTCCCTCCTACAATGAGCAGTTCTTC
NA,TRBJ2-1,NA,TRBV5-4,CASSPVGGGTYNEQFF,TGTGCCAGCAGCCCTGTGGGGGGGGGCACCTACAATGAGCAGTTCTTC
NA,TRBJ2-7,TRBD1,TRBV7-2,CASSLARGQTYEQYF,TGTGCCAGCAGCTTAGCGAGGGGACAGACCTACGAGCAGTACTTC
NA,TRBJ1-2,TRBD1,TRBV5-8,CASSPSQGAANYGYTF,TGTGCCAGCAGCCCCTCCCAGGGGGCGGCTAACTATGGCTACACCTTC
NA,TRBJ1-1,NA,TRBV29-1,CSAIIITGKVDTEAFF,TGCAGCGCCATCATAATTACAGGGAAGGTTGACACTGAAGCTTTCTTT
once,TRBJ1-1,NA,TRBV18,CASSPPGLFANTEAFF,TGTGCCAGCTCACCACCGGGGCTTTTCGCTAACACTGAAGCTTTCTTT
NA,TRBJ1-3,NA,TRBV19,CASSIFRGNGNTIYF,TGTGCCAGTAGTATTTTCAGAGGGAACGGGAACACCATATATTTT
NA,TRBJ1-1,NA,TRBV5-1,CASSLSPSNTEAFF,TGCGCCAGCAGCTTGAGCCCCTCGAACACTGAAGCTTTCTTT
NA,TRBJ1-6,TRBD1,TRBV6-5,CASSYSMTGVNSPLHF,TGTGCCAGCAGTTACTCGATGACAGGGGTTAATTCACCCCTCCACTTT
NA,TRBJ2-3,TRBD1,TRBV9,CASSVGTGRDTDTQYF,TGTGCCAGCAGCGTAGGGACAGGGCGGGACACAGATACGCAGTATTTT
once,TRBJ2-7,NA,TRBV12-3/TRBV12-4,CASSIETVYEQYF,TGTGCCAGCAGTATCGAGACAGTCTACGAGCAGTACTTC
NA,TRBJ1-5,TRBD1,TRBV16,CASSAQGGNQPQHF,TGTGCCAGCAGCGCACAGGGGGGAAATCAGCCCCAGCATTTT
NA,TRBJ1-1,NA,TRBV5-6,CASSSFRGPQRAEAFF,TGTGCCAGCAGCTCCTTCCGCGGGCCCCAGCGGGCTGAAGCTTTCTTT
NA,TRBJ1-1,NA,TRBV29-1,CSVEDWGGTEAFF,TGCAGCGTTGAAGATTGGGGCGGCACTGAAGCTTTCTTT
once,TRBJ1-2,NA,TRBV18,CASSPIWPGDGYTF,TGTGCCAGCTCACCTATTTGGCCGGGGGATGGCTACACCTTC
few,TRBJ1-4,NA,TRBV19,CASRRGDGNEKLFF,TGTGCCAGTAGGCGGGGGGACGGTAATGAAAAACTGTTTTTT
NA,TRBJ1-3,TRBD1,TRBV18,CASSSTGGRSSGNTIYF,TGTGCCAGCTCAAGTACAGGGGGCCGGAGCTCTGGAAACACCATATATTTT
NA,TRBJ1-2,NA,TRBV18,CASSPAAGGNYGYTF,TGTGCCAGCTCACCGGCTGCGGGGGGCAACTATGGCTACACCTTC
NA,TRBJ2-7,TRBD2,TRBV9,CASSPWTSDEQYF,TGTGCCAGCAGCCCCTGGACTAGCGACGAGCAGTACTTC
once,TRBJ2-2,TRBD1,TRBV7-2,CARIRSGQGRTGELFF,TGTGCCAGAATTAGGTCGGGACAGGGGAGGACCGGGGAGCTGTTTTTT
once,TRBJ2-7,TRBD1,TRBV7-8,CASSSGTGGYEQYF,TGTGCCAGCAGCTCAGGGACAGGGGGCTACGAGCAGTACTTC
NA,TRBJ2-7,NA,TRBV4-1,CASSQGSVGPTYEQYF,TGCGCCAGCAGCCAAGGCTCGGTTGGGCCTACCTACGAGCAGTACTTC
NA,TRBJ1-2,TRBD1,TRBV5-1,CASSLPGQPTGGYTF,TGCGCCAGCAGCCTACCGGGACAGCCGACCGGTGGCTACACCTTC
NA,TRBJ2-3,TRBD1,TRBV7-9,CASSSPGQTNTDTQYF,TGTGCCAGCAGCTCCCCGGGACAGACAAACACAGATACGCAGTATTTT